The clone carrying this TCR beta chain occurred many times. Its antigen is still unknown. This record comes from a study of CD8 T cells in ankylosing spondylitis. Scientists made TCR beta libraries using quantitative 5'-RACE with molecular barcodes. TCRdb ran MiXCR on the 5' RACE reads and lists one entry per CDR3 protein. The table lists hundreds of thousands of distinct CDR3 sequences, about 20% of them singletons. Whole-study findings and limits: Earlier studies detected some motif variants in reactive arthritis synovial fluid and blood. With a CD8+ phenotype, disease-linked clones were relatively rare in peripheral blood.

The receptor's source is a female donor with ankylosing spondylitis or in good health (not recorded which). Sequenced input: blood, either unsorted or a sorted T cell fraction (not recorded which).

The CDR3 DNA reads as TGCAGTGCTAGAGGCCGCTTAGGAAGCGGTAGGTACGAGCAGTACTTC. Amino acids: CSARGRLGSGRYEQYF. J is TRBJ2-7 and V is TRBV20-1; maybe TRBD2 (5 bases). V lost 1 base and J lost 4, with 20 bases in between. The CDR3 is made up of 16 amino acids. Germline V gene lookup returns CDR1 DFQATT and CDR2 SNEGSKA (reference sequence).